Presented here are 10 T cell receptor beta chains from one specimen sequenced in a study of cytotoxic CD8 clonotypes in ibrutinib-treated CLL. Here immunoSEQ multiplex PCR was the method, and the copy in TCRdb shows in-frame clones only, minus some. Among some 160,000 clones listed, roughly 80% were seen once. Source: PBMCs, taken after 12 months of ibrutinib treatment. Source of these receptors: a human donor with chronic lymphocytic leukemia.

This clone was seen a handful of times. The gene calls are TRBV6-5 and TRBJ2-3; D is unresolved. CDR3 size: 13 residues. The V end was cut by 8 bases, the J end by 5 bases, with 14 bases between. Germline V CDR1 and CDR2: MNHEY, SVGAGI. In nucleotides, the CDR3 is TGTGCCAGCCTTCCTCAAACGGGAGATACGCAGTATTTT. Amino acids: CASLPQTGDTQYF.

V and J are TRBV7-8 and TRBJ1-1, with 8 bases identical to TRBD1. Trimming removed 3 bases from V and 4 bases from J; junction bases left unmatched: 10. CDR3 length equals 16 residues. Germline loops: CDR1 SGHVS, CDR2 FQNEAQ. The DNA for the CDR3 is TGTGCCAGCAGCTTCCGACAGGGGTTAGTTGGCACTGAAGCTTTCTTT. It encodes CASSFRQGLVGTEAFF.

The rearrangement links TRBV7-9 to TRBJ2-7, with D perhaps TRBD2 (5 bases). Trimming removed 0 bases from V and 3 bases from J, with 21 bases in between. The CDR3 runs to 18 residues. The germline V gene encodes CDR1 SEHNR and CDR2 FQNEAQ (reference sequence). The CDR3 sequence: CASSLAARGQANGYEQYF. The CDR3 DNA follows: TGTGCCAGCAGCTTAGCCGCACGGGGTCAGGCAAACGGCTACGAGCAGTACTTC.

This chain uses TRBV7-9 with TRBJ2-2; D unclear. Germline-derived CDR1 and CDR2 are SEHNR and FQNEAQ (reference sequence). V lost 5 bases, J lost 2 bases, and 9 bases lay in between. This CDR3 region has 14 residues. The CDR3 bases are TGTGCCAGCAGCGGTACAAGCAACACCGGGGAGCTGTTTTTT. It is translated as CASSGTSNTGELFF.

The chain uses TRBV6-6 and TRBJ1-5; 7 nucleotides agree with TRBD1. Losses at the gene ends were 6 bases for V and 6 bases for J; bases not matched to a gene: 8. Per the germline V gene, CDR1 is MNHNY and CDR2 is SVGAGI (reference sequence). This CDR3 is built from 14 residues. The CDR3 region is CASRKQGPGQPQHF. CDR3 coding DNA: TGTGCCAGCAGAAAACAGGGGCCAGGTCAGCCCCAGCATTTT.

J is TRBJ1-5 and V is TRBV19; D gene ambiguous. Trimming took off 4 bases at V and 9 bases at J, with 13 bases between the two ends. Germline CDR1 and CDR2: LNHDA and SQIVND (reference sequence). This CDR3 region has 13 residues. The CDR3 loop is CASSKVDLPPQHF. CDR3 DNA sequence: TGTGCCAGTAGTAAAGTGGATTTGCCGCCCCAGCATTTT.

This clone occurred once. The J gene is TRBJ2-3, the V gene TRBV2; perhaps TRBD2 as D (6 bases). V lost 7 bases and J lost 8, with 13 bases in between. CDR3 length: 12 amino acids. The germline CDR1 and CDR2 sequences are SNHLY and FYNNEI. The CDR3 here is CASTPGLGTQYF. In DNA, the CDR3 is TGTGCCAGCACCCCGGGACTCGGTACGCAGTATTTT.

V is TRBV6-5 and J is TRBJ1-5; a possible D gene is TRBD1 (5 bases). The CDR3 extends over 14 amino acids. V lost 10 bases to trimming and J lost 0 bases, with 13 bases between them. Germline CDR1 is MNHEY and CDR2 is SVGAGI. CDR3 nucleotides: TGTGCCATCCGGGACGGGTATAGCAATCAGCCCCAGCATTTT. Translated, it gives CAIRDGYSNQPQHF.

The CDR3 region has the DNA TGTGCCAGCAGCCCCGAGGGGGGCGGCAATCAGCCCCAGCATTTT. This gives the protein CASSPEGGGNQPQHF. This chain uses TRBV5-4 with TRBJ1-5, with D tentatively TRBD1 (6 bases). Trimming removed 4 bases at V and 2 bases at J, with 13 bases between. Germline V CDR1 and CDR2: SGHNT, YYREEE (reference sequence). This CDR3 contains 15 residues.

The V gene is TRBV28, the J gene TRBJ1-2, with 7 nucleotides matching TRBD1. Germline V gene sequence: CDR1 MDHEN, CDR2 SYDVKM. The V gene end was trimmed by 6 bases and the J gene end by 5 bases; junction bases not matched to a gene: 6. The CDR3 runs to 13 residues. CDR3 sequence (DNA): TGTGCCAGCAGCGTGGGACAGAGTTATGGCTACACCTTC. Amino acids: CASSVGQSYGYTF.